What follows is one T cell receptor beta chain and its context. Its target is not known. The data belong to a study of T cell responses to AZD1222 COVID-19 vaccine. The CDR3 is 12 amino acids. Germline V gene lookup returns CDR1 SQVTM and CDR2 ANQGSEA. Trimming removed 5 bases from V and 3 bases from J, with 11 bases in between. Profiled with immunoSEQ multiplex PCR; TCRdb holds only in-frame clones, not every one. The sample carries some 110,000 clones, 70% to 90% recorded once. Study findings and constraints: Close to half of all spike-specific TCRs reportedly target regions of the variants that are unmutated.

The V call is TRBV29-1, the J call TRBJ2-7, with a weak D call TRBD1 (5 bases). Material: peripheral blood, obtained 28 days after the second AZD1222 dose. The source of this sequence is an adult who received the AZD1222 COVID-19 vaccine. Here the CDR3 DNA reads TGCAGCGTTATGTCAGGGAACTACGAGCAGTACTTC. It translates to CSVMSGNYEQYF.